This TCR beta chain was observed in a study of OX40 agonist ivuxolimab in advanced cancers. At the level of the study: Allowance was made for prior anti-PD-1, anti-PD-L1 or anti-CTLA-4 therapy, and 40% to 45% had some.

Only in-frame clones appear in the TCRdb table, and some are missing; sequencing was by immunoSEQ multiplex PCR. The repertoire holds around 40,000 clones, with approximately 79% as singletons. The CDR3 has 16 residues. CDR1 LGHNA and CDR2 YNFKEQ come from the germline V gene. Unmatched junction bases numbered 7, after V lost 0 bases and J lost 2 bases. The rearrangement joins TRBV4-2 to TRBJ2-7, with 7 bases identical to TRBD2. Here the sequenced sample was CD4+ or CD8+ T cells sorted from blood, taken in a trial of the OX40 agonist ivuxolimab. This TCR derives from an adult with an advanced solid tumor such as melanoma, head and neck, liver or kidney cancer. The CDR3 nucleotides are TGTGCCAGCAGCCAAGAGACGGGAGGCCGCACCTACGAGCAGTACTTC. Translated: CASSQETGGRTYEQYF.